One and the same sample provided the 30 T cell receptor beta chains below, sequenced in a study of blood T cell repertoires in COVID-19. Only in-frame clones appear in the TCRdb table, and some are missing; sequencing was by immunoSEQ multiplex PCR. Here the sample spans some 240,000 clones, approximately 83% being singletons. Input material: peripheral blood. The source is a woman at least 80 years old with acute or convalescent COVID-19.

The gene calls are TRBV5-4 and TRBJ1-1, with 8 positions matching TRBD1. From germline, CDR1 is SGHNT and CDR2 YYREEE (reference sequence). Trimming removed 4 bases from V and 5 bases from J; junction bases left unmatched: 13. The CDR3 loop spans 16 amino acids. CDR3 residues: CASSPQGGRGRTEAFF. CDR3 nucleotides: TGTGCCAGCAGCCCCCAAGGGGGCAGGGGGCGGACTGAAGCTTTCTTT. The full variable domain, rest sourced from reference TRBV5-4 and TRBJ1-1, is ETGVTQSPTHLIKTRGQQVTLRCSSQSGHNTVSWYQQALGQGPQFIFQYYREEENGRGNFPPRFSGLQFPNYSSELNVNALELDDSALYLCASSPQGGRGRTEAFFGQGTRLTVV.

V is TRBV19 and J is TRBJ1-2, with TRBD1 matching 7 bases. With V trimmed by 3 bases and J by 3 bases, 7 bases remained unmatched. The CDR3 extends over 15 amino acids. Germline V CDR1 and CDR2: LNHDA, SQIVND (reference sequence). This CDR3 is CASSIKTGPDYGYTF. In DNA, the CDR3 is TGTGCCAGTAGTATTAAGACAGGGCCAGACTATGGCTACACCTTC.

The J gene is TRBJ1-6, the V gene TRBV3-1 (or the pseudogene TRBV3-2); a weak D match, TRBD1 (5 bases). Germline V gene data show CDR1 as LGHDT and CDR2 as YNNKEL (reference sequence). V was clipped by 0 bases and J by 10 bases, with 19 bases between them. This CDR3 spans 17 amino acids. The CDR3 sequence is CASSQDHPGGLRSPLHF. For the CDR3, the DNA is TGTGCCAGCAGCCAAGACCACCCCGGGGGTCTTCGGTCACCCCTCCACTTT.

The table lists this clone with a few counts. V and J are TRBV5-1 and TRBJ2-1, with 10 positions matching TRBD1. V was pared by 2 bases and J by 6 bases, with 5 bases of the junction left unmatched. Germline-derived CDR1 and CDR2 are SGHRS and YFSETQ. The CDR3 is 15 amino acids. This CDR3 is CASSLGTGARNEQFF. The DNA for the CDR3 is TGCGCCAGCAGCTTAGGGACAGGGGCACGCAATGAGCAGTTCTTC. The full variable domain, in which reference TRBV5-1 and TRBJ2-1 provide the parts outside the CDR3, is KAGVTQTPRYLIKTRGQQVTLSCSPISGHRSVSWYQQTPGQGLQFLFEYFSETQRNKGNFPGRFSGRQFSNSRSEMNVSTLELGDSALYLCASSLGTGARNEQFFGPGTRLTVL.

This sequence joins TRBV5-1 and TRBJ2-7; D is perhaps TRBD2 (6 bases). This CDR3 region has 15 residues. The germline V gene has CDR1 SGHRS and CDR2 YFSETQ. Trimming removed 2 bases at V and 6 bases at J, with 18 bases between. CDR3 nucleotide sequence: TGCGCCAGCAGCTTCCTAAGCGGGCCTTTAGGCGAGCAGTACTTC. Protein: CASSFLSGPLGEQYF. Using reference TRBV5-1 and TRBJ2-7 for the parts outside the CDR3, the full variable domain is KAGVTQTPRYLIKTRGQQVTLSCSPISGHRSVSWYQQTPGQGLQFLFEYFSETQRNKGNFPGRFSGRQFSNSRSEMNVSTLELGDSALYLCASSFLSGPLGEQYFGPGTRLTVT.

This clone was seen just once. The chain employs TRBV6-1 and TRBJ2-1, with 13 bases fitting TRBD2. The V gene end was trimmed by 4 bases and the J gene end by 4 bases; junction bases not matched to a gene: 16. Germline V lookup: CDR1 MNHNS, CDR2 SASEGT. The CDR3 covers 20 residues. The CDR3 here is CASSGRAKTSGGSRYNEQFF. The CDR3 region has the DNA TGTGCCAGCAGTGGGCGGGCCAAGACTAGCGGGGGGTCTCGATACAATGAGCAGTTCTTC.

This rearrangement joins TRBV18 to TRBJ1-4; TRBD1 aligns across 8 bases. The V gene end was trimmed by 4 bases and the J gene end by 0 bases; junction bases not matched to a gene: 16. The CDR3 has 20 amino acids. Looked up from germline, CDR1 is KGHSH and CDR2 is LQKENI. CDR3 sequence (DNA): TGTGCCAGCTCACTGGGTGTTTTTAGGACAGGGACTGCAACTAATGAAAAACTGTTTTTT. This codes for CASSLGVFRTGTATNEKLFF.

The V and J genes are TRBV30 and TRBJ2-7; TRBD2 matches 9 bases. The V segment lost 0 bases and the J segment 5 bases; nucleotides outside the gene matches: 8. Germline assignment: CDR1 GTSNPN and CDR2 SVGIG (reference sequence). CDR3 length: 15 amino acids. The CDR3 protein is CAWSVQSSGINEQYF. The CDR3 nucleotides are TGTGCCTGGAGTGTACAGTCTAGCGGGATCAACGAGCAGTACTTC.

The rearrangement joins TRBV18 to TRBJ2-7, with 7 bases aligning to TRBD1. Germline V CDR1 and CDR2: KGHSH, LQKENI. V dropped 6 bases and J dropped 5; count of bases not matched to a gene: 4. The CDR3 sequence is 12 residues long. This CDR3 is CASSSGQDEQYF. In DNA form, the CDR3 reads TGTGCCAGCTCGTCAGGACAGGACGAGCAGTACTTC.

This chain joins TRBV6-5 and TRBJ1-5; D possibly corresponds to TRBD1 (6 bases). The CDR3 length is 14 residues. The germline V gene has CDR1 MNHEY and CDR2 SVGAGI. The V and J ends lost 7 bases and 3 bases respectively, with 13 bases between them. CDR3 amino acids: CASTLGQPNQPQHF. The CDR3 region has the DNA TGTGCCAGCACCCTCGGACAGCCCAATCAGCCCCAGCATTTT.

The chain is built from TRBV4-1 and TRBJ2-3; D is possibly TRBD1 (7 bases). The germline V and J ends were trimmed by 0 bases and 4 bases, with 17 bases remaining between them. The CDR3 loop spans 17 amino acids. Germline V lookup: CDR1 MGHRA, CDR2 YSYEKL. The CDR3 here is CASSQDRAGGSADTQYF. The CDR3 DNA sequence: TGCGCCAGCAGCCAAGATAGAGCAGGGGGGAGCGCAGATACGCAGTATTTT.

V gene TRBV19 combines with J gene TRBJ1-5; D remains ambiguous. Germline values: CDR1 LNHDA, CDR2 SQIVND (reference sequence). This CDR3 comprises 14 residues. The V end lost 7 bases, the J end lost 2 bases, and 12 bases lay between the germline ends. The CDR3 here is CASTNSLGNQPQHF. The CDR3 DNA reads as TGTGCCAGTACCAATAGCCTGGGCAATCAGCCCCAGCATTTT.

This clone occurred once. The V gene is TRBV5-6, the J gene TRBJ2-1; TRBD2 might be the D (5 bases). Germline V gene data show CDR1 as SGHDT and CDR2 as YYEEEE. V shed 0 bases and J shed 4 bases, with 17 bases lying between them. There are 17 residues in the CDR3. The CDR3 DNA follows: TGTGCCAGCAGCTTGGCCAGAACCTCCCCGGGGTACAATGAGCAGTTCTTC. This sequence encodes CASSLARTSPGYNEQFF.

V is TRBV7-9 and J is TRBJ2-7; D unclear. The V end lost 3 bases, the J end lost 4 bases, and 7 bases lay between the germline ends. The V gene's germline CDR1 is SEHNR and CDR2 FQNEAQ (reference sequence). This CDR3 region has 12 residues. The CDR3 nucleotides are TGTGCCAGCAGCTTGGTCAGGTACGAGCAGTACTTC. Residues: CASSLVRYEQYF.

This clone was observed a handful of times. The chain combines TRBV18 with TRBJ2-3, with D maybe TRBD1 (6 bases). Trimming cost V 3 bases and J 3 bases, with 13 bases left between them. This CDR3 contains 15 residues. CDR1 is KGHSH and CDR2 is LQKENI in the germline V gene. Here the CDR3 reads CASSPMDSLTDTQYF. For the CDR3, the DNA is TGTGCCAGCTCACCGATGGACAGCCTGACAGATACGCAGTATTTT.

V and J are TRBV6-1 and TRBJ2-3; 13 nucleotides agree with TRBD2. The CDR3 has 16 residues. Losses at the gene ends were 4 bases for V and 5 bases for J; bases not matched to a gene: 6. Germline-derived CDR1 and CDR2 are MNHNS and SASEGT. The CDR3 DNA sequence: TGTGCCAGCAGTGGCGGGACTAGCGGGGCGGTAGATACGCAGTATTTT. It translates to CASSGGTSGAVDTQYF.

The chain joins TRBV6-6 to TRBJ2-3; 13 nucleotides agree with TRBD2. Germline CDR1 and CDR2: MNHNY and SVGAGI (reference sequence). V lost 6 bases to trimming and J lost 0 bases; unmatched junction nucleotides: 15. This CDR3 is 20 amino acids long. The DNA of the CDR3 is TGTGCCAGCAGCCGACCGAAAACTAGCGGGGGGGGTCCTAGCACAGATACGCAGTATTTT. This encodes CASSRPKTSGGGPSTDTQYF.

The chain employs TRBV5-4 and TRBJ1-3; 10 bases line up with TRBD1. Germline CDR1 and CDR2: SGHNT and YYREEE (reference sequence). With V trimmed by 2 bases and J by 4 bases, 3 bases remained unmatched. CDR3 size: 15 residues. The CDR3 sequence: CASSLDRGRGNTIYF. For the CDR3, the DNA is TGTGCCAGCAGCTTAGACAGGGGGCGAGGAAACACCATATATTTT.

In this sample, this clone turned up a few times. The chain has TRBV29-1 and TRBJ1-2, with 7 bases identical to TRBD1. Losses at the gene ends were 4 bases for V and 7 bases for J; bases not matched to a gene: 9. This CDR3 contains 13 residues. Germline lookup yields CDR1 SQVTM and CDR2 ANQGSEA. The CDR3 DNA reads TGCAGCGTTGTCCCGACAGGGTGGGGTGGCTACACCTTC. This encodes CSVVPTGWGGYTF.

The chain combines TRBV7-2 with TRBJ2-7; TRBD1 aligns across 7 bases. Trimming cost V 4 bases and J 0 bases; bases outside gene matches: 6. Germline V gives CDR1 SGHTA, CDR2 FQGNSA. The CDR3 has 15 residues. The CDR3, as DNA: TGTGCCAGCAGCTCAGACAGGGTTCGCTCCTACGAGCAGTACTTC. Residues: CASSSDRVRSYEQYF. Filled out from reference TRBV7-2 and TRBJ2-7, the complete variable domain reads GAGVSQSPSNKVTEKGKDVELRCDPISGHTALYWYRQSLGQGLEFLIYFQGNSAPDKSGLPSDRFSAERTGGSVSTLTIQRTQQEDSAVYLCASSSDRVRSYEQYFGPGTRLTVT.

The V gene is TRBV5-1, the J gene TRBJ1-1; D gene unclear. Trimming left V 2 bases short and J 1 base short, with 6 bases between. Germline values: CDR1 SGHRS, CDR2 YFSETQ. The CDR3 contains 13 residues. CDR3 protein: CASSFSQNTEAFF. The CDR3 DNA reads TGCGCCAGCAGCTTCTCACAGAACACTGAAGCTTTCTTT.

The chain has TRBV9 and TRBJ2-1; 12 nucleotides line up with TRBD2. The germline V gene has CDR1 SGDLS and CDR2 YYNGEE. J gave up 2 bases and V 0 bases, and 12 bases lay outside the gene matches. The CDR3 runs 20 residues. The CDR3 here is CASSVGLGLAGGSTYNEQFF. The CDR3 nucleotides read TGTGCCAGCAGCGTAGGGTTGGGTCTAGCGGGGGGGTCCACCTACAATGAGCAGTTCTTC.

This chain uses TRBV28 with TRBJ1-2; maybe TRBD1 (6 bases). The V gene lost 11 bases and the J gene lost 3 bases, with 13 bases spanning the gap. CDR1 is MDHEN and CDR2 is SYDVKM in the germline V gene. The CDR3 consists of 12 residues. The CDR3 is CAATGHHYGYTF. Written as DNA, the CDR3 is TGTGCCGCAACGGGACACCACTATGGCTACACCTTC.

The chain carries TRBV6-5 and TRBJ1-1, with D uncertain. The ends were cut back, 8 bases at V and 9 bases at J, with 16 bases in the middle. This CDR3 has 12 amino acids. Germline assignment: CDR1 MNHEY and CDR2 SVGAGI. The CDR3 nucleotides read TGTGCCAGCTACGAACCCGGGAGGAAAGCTTTCTTT. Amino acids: CASYEPGRKAFF.

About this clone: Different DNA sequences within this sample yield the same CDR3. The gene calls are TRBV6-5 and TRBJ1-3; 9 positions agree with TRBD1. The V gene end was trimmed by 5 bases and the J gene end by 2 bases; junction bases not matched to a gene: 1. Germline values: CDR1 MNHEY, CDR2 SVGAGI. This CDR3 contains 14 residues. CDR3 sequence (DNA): TGTGCCAGCAGTACAGGGGGCGCTGGAAACACCATATATTTT. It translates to CASSTGGAGNTIYF.

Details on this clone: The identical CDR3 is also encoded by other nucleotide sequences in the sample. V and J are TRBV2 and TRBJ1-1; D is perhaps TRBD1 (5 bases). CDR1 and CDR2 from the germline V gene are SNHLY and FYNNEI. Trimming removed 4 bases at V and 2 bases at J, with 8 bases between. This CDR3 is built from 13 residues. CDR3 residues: CASSVQGNTEAFF. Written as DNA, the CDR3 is TGTGCCAGCAGTGTTCAGGGAAACACTGAAGCTTTCTTT.

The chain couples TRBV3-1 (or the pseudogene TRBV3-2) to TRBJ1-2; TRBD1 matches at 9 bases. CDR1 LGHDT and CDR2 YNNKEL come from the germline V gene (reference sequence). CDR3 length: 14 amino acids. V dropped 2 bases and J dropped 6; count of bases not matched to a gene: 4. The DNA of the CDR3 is TGTGCCAGCAGCCAATATGACAGGGGGGATGGCTACACCTTC. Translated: CASSQYDRGDGYTF.

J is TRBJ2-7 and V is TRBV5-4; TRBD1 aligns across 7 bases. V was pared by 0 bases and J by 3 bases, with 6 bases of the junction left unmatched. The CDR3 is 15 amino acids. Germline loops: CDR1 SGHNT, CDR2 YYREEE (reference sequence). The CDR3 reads CASSLATGPHYEQYF. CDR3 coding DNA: TGTGCCAGCAGCTTGGCGACAGGGCCCCACTACGAGCAGTACTTC.

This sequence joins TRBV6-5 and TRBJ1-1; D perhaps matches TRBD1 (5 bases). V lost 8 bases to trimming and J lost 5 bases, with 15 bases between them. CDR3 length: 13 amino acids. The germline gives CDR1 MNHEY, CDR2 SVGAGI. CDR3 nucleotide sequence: TGTGCCAGCCGGTCCCAGGGATGGACTGAAGCTTTCTTT. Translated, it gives CASRSQGWTEAFF.

DNA for the CDR3: TGTGCCAGCAGCCCGCACAGGGGGCCTAACACTGAAGCTTTCTTT. Translating gives CASSPHRGPNTEAFF. This chain links TRBV7-9 with TRBJ1-1, with TRBD1 matching over 9 bases. This CDR3 contains 15 residues. The V and J ends lost 5 bases and 2 bases, in that order; junction bases with no gene match: 6. Germline CDR1 and CDR2: SEHNR and FQNEAQ (reference sequence).